These 17 T cell receptor beta chains came from one sample sequenced in a study of cytomegalovirus exposure and HLA in healthy donors. Profiling relied on immunoSEQ multiplex PCR, and the TCRdb table lists in-frame clones only, not all of them. The table lists around 200,000 clones, about 81% of them singletons. Sequencing used PBMCs. The receptors were sampled from a woman in her thirties in good health and CMV-seronegative.

This chain connects TRBV18 to TRBJ1-5; 7 bases map to TRBD1. CDR3 size: 16 residues. V trimming: 3 bases; J trimming: 7 bases; junction bases outside the gene matches: 12. Germline values: CDR1 KGHSH, CDR2 LQKENI. This CDR3 is CASSPRPDRVGQPQHF. CDR3 bases: TGTGCCAGCTCACCTCGCCCCGACAGGGTAGGACAGCCCCAGCATTTT.

This sequence joins TRBV10-3 and TRBJ1-1, with 7 bases identical to TRBD1. This CDR3 is built from 13 residues. CDR1 and CDR2 (germline): ENHRY, SYGVKD. The V gene end was trimmed by 5 bases and the J gene end by 4 bases; junction bases not matched to a gene: 4. The CDR3 region is CAISQGGGTEAFF. In DNA form, the CDR3 reads TGTGCCATCAGTCAGGGGGGCGGCACTGAAGCTTTCTTT.

The V and J genes are TRBV7-7 and TRBJ2-5, with 7 nucleotides matching TRBD1. The CDR3 covers 15 residues. With 3 bases clipped from V and 1 base from J, the junction kept 5 bases outside the gene matches. From germline, CDR1 is SSHAT and CDR2 FNYEAQ (reference sequence). The CDR3 region has the DNA TGTGCCAGCAGCTTGTCCGGGACAGCCCAAGAGACCCAGTACTTC. It yields the protein CASSLSGTAQETQYF.

This clone has only one observation. The V call is TRBV27, the J call TRBJ1-1; D uncertain. The CDR3 contains 15 residues. The germline V gene has CDR1 MNHEY and CDR2 SMNVEV (reference sequence). Trimming removed 3 bases at V and 0 bases at J, with 11 bases between. The CDR3 DNA is TGTGCCAGCAGTTTCTACGAGAGGATGAACACTGAAGCTTTCTTT. Its translation is CASSFYERMNTEAFF.

The chain links TRBV6-1 to TRBJ1-1; the D gene is possibly TRBD1 (5 bases). Trimming took 3 bases from V and 3 from J, leaving 14 bases between them. The CDR3 spans 15 residues. Germline V gene data show CDR1 as MNHNS and CDR2 as SASEGT. As DNA, the CDR3 is TGTGCCAGCAGTGACCTGGGCGCGGGGGACACTGAAGCTTTCTTT. Protein: CASSDLGAGDTEAFF.

This clone was found once. V is TRBV30 and J is TRBJ2-7; a weak D match, TRBD2 (6 bases). V was trimmed by 1 base and J by 6 bases, leaving 19 bases between them. Germline V gene data show CDR1 as GTSNPN and CDR2 as SVGIG (reference sequence). The CDR3 is 15 residues long. For the CDR3, the DNA is TGTGCCTGGAGTGCCGGAGGGGTGCTCATGGGCGAGCAGTACTTC. Translation: CAWSAGGVLMGEQYF.

V usage is TRBV29-1 and J usage is TRBJ2-7; TRBD1 matches at 7 bases. This CDR3 contains 12 residues. The germline gives CDR1 SQVTM, CDR2 ANQGSEA. The V gene end was trimmed by 7 bases and the J gene end by 3 bases; junction bases not matched to a gene: 6. CDR3 sequence: CSGASGGYEQYF. The CDR3 DNA sequence: TGCAGCGGTGCCTCAGGGGGCTACGAGCAGTACTTC.

This clone occurred a few times. The DNA of the CDR3 is TGCAGCGTTGAAGACCCGAGGAAACAAAACACCATATATTTT. Encoded protein: CSVEDPRKQNTIYF. The chain couples TRBV29-1 to TRBJ1-3; D remains unclear. The V end lost 0 bases, the J end lost 6 bases, and 12 bases lay between the germline ends. The CDR3 consists of 14 residues. Germline CDR1 and CDR2: SQVTM and ANQGSEA.

The J gene is TRBJ2-1, the V gene TRBV29-1; 8 positions agree with TRBD2. Germline trimming cut 4 bases from V and 3 bases from J; bases unmatched to any gene: 8. CDR1 is SQVTM and CDR2 is ANQGSEA in the germline V gene. CDR3 length: 15 residues. CDR3 region: CSVVSSGLDYNEQFF. DNA for the CDR3: TGCAGCGTTGTCTCTAGCGGGTTAGACTACAATGAGCAGTTCTTC.

The CDR3 region has the DNA TGTGCCAGCAGTATAAGGGGAAACAACGATGAAAAACTGTTTTTT. Its translation is CASSIRGNNDEKLFF. This sequence joins TRBV28 and TRBJ1-4; D might be TRBD1 (5 bases). The V end was cut by 5 bases, the J end by 6 bases, with 16 bases between. Germline CDR1 is MDHEN and CDR2 is SYDVKM. There are 15 residues in the CDR3.

This chain links TRBV6-1 with TRBJ2-7; D uncertain. Trimming pared 3 bases from V and 5 bases from J, leaving 14 bases between. The CDR3 consists of 14 residues. Germline-derived CDR1 and CDR2 are MNHNS and SASEGT. CDR3 residues: CASSEVSARDEQYF. The DNA for the CDR3 is TGTGCCAGCAGTGAGGTCAGCGCGCGCGACGAGCAGTACTTC.

The chain joins TRBV4-2 to TRBJ1-3, with 8 nucleotides matching TRBD1. With V trimmed by 3 bases and J by 3 bases, 10 bases remained unmatched. This CDR3 has 17 residues. Looked up from germline, CDR1 is LGHNA and CDR2 is YNFKEQ. CDR3 DNA sequence: TGTGCCAGCAGCCAGCCAGCGACAGGGGTATTTGGAAACACCATATATTTT. Its translation: CASSQPATGVFGNTIYF.

The table lists this clone with a count of one. V and J are TRBV6-5 and TRBJ2-7, with 11 bases identical to TRBD1. Trimming cost V 2 bases and J 6 bases; bases outside gene matches: 6. Germline V lookup: CDR1 MNHEY, CDR2 SVGAGI. The CDR3 length is 15 residues. The CDR3 region has the DNA TGTGCCAGCAGTTACAGGGGACAGGGGGACGGCGAGCAGTACTTC. Translated, it gives CASSYRGQGDGEQYF.

The chain has TRBV4-1 and TRBJ2-5; TRBD1 matches 9 bases. Losses at the gene ends were 4 bases for V and 2 bases for J; bases not matched to a gene: 8. The CDR3 consists of 16 residues. Germline V CDR1 and CDR2: MGHRA, YSYEKL. CDR3 in DNA: TGCGCCAGCAGCCCTATCGGGACAGGGTTACAAGAGACCCAGTACTTC. Translating gives CASSPIGTGLQETQYF.

This clone appeared a single time. Other DNA variants within this sample encode the same CDR3. The chain links TRBV18 to TRBJ2-3, with D perhaps TRBD2 (6 bases). In germline, CDR1 is KGHSH, CDR2 LQKENI. The ends were cut back, 3 bases at V and 1 base at J, with 8 bases in the middle. The CDR3 has 14 amino acids. CDR3 in DNA: TGTGCCAGCTCACCGTCGGGGGGCACAGATACGCAGTATTTT. This encodes CASSPSGGTDTQYF. Drawing the rest from reference TRBV18 and TRBJ2-3, the complete variable domain is NAGVMQNPRHLVRRRGQEARLRCSPMKGHSHVYWYRQLPEEGLKFMVYLQKENIIDESGMPKERFSAEFPKEGPSILRIQQVVRGDSAAYFCASSPSGGTDTQYFGPGTRLTVL.

The genes are TRBV15 and TRBJ2-2; 8 positions agree with TRBD2. Germline CDR1 LNHNV, CDR2 YYDKDF (reference sequence). V was pared by 5 bases and J by 4 bases, with 18 bases of the junction left unmatched. The CDR3 loop spans 19 amino acids. The CDR3 coding sequence is TGTGCCACCAGCCCCGGTATTGACGGGAGGGTAAAGGGCACCGGGGAGCTGTTTTTT. As protein: CATSPGIDGRVKGTGELFF. Together with reference TRBV15 and TRBJ2-2, the CDR3 gives the full variable domain: DAMVIQNPRYQVTQFGKPVTLSCSQTLNHNVMYWYQQKSSQAPKLLFHYYDKDFNNEADTPDNFQSRRPNTSFCFLDIRSPGLGDTAMYLCATSPGIDGRVKGTGELFFGEGSRLTVL.

This sequence joins TRBV5-1 and TRBJ1-2; D remains ambiguous. The V gene's germline CDR1 is SGHRS and CDR2 YFSETQ. V lost 3 bases, J lost 3 bases, and 9 bases lay in between. CDR3 length: 13 residues. CDR3 protein: CASSYTADYGYTF. CDR3 in DNA: TGCGCCAGCAGCTATACGGCGGACTATGGCTACACCTTC.